This is a list of T cell receptor beta chains from one sample in a study of T cell repertoires in cytomegalovirus infection. TCRdb recomputed calls from the reads with MiXCR, one row per CDR3 protein. The sample consists of approximately 500,000 distinct CDR3 sequences, 16% of them appearing once. Material for sequencing was CD8+ T cells from PBMCs. The source of these receptors is a human donor in good health (CMV status not recorded). Some clones in this sample may be carry-over from other donors' samples. CDR3s include the opening cysteine and the closing phenylalanine or tryptophan. D genes are given only for firm matches. Not every row has a clone size; where given, it reads once, few, many or a size class.

clone_size,j_call,v_call,d_call,cdr3_nt,cdr3_aa
many,TRBJ2-7,TRBV27,NA,TGTGCCAGCAGTTTAGGGCAGGCAGTTTCCTACGAGCAGTACTTC,CASSLGQAVSYEQYF
many,TRBJ1-2,TRBV6-6,NA,TGTGCCAGCACCGAAGGGGGGGGGCGTCGGGATGGCTACACCTTC,CASTEGGGRRDGYTF
many,TRBJ2-7,TRBV11-2,TRBD1,TGTGCCAGCAGCTTTTCAGCGGACAGGGGGGAACTACGGAAGCAGTACTTC,CASSFSADRGELRKQYF
NA,TRBJ2-5,TRBV20-1,TRBD2,TGCAGTGCTAGAGACCTAGCGGGGGTAGGCGAGACCCAGTACTTC,CSARDLAGVGETQYF
many,TRBJ1-1,TRBV15,NA,TGTGCCACCAGCAGAGATTTTCGGGGGACGAACACTGAAGCTTTCTTT,CATSRDFRGTNTEAFF
few,TRBJ2-7,TRBV20-1,NA,TGCAGTGCTAGAGATAGGAGCGGGCGAATCGGGGAGCAGTACTTC,CSARDRSGRIGEQYF
many,TRBJ2-7,TRBV4-2,NA,TGTGCCAGCAGCCAAGATCGCCAGGGTAACGACGAGCAGTACTTC,CASSQDRQGNDEQYF
NA,TRBJ2-1,TRBV29-1,NA,TGCAGCACCGAGGCCTTAGCCGAGAATGAGCAGTTCTTC,CSTEALAENEQFF
NA,TRBJ2-5,TRBV7-9,NA,TGTGCCAGCAGCTCCACAGGGGGGGGACAAGAGACCCAGTACTTC,CASSSTGGGQETQYF
NA,TRBJ2-7,TRBV29-1,NA,TGCAGCGTTGTGATCCCCAACCGGTCCGAGCAGTACTTC,CSVVIPNRSEQYF
few,TRBJ1-2,TRBV5-6,NA,TGTGCCAGCAGCTTGGCATCGAAAACCATTGATAACTATGGCTACACCTTC,CASSLASKTIDNYGYTF
few,TRBJ2-3,TRBV27,TRBD2,TGTGCCAGCAGTTTATCGGAGGGAGGGCCTATGTATTTT,CASSLSEGGPMYF
many,TRBJ2-3,TRBV12-3/TRBV12-4,TRBD2,TGTGCCAGCAGTTCTACGGCGGGAGGGCCTGATACGCAGTATTTT,CASSSTAGGPDTQYF
few,TRBJ2-1,TRBV20-1,TRBD1,TGCAGTGCCCCGGACAGGGGGAGATCAAAATACAATGAGCAGTTCTTC,CSAPDRGRSKYNEQFF
few,TRBJ2-7,TRBV2,NA,TGTGCCAGCAGTGGGCAGCTCGAGCAGTACTTC,CASSGQLEQYF
many,TRBJ1-5,TRBV25-1,NA,TGTGCCAGCACAGAAGCAGGGAGCAATCAGCCCCAGCATTTT,CASTEAGSNQPQHF
many,TRBJ1-5,TRBV6-1,TRBD1,TGTGCCAGCAGTGACTCGACAGGGCAGTTTCAGCCCCAGCATTTT,CASSDSTGQFQPQHF
NA,TRBJ1-1,TRBV4-1,NA,TGCGCCAGCCGAGGGGGGAGCACTGAAGCTTTCTTT,CASRGGSTEAFF
NA,TRBJ2-7,TRBV20-1,NA,TGCAGTGCTCGTCAAGGGGGGATCTGGGAGCAGTACTTC,CSARQGGIWEQYF
NA,TRBJ1-2,TRBV11-1,TRBD1,TGTGCCAGCAGCCCGACGGGACAGGGAACTAACTATGGCTACACCTTC,CASSPTGQGTNYGYTF
NA,TRBJ2-7,TRBV4-1,NA,TGCGCCAGCAGCCAAACAGAACGGGGTCCCGAGCAGTACTTC,CASSQTERGPEQYF
NA,TRBJ2-1,TRBV7-9,TRBD2,TGTTCCAGCAGCCCCAGCAGCGGGGTCTCCTACAATGAGCAGTTCTTC,CSSSPSSGVSYNEQFF
many,TRBJ2-4,TRBV7-8,NA,TGTGCCAGCAGCCCCGGACAGTTTCGAGGCAAAAACATTCAGTACTTC,CASSPGQFRGKNIQYF
NA,TRBJ2-7,TRBV5-4,NA,TGTGCCAGCAGCTCCTGGGACACCCAGGAGGAGCAGTACTTC,CASSSWDTQEEQYF
NA,TRBJ1-1,TRBV28,NA,TGTGCCAGCAGCCCCCGGGGGCCCCTTGGAGAAGCTTTCTTT,CASSPRGPLGEAFF
NA,TRBJ1-5,TRBV19,NA,TGTGCCAGCATCTCAAGTGGAATTAGCAATCAGCCCCAGCATTTT,CASISSGISNQPQHF
many,TRBJ2-2,TRBV4-2,NA,TGTGCCAGCAGCGCCCGCCAGGGGCCTTCGAACACCGGGGAGCTGTTTTTT,CASSARQGPSNTGELFF
many,TRBJ2-2,TRBV28,NA,TGTGCCAGCAGTTTTTCGGTCCTGGCAGGTGTCACCGGGGAGCTGTTTTTT,CASSFSVLAGVTGELFF
many,TRBJ2-7,TRBV7-9,NA,TGTGCCAGCAGCGTAATAGTGCAGGGTAACTACGAGCAGTACTTC,CASSVIVQGNYEQYF
NA,TRBJ2-2,TRBV7-6,NA,TGTGCCAGCACCCCGGTCGTCACCGGGGAGCTGTTTTTT,CASTPVVTGELFF
NA,TRBJ2-3,TRBV29-1,TRBD1,TGCAGCGTTGAAGAAGGTTTGACTTTACAGGGGGCTTACGCAGATACGCAGTATTTT,CSVEEGLTLQGAYADTQYF
many,TRBJ2-5,TRBV7-6,NA,TGTGCCAGCAGCTTAGAAATCCCCCAAGAGACCCAGTACTTC,CASSLEIPQETQYF
few,TRBJ1-2,TRBV7-9,NA,TGTGCCAGCAGCTTAGCGATGTCGACAACGTTC,CASSLAMSTTF
few,TRBJ2-7,TRBV4-2,TRBD1,TGTGCCAGCAGCCAAGGGACAGGCCCTAATCACGAGCAGTACTTC,CASSQGTGPNHEQYF
few,TRBJ2-1,TRBV11-3,NA,TGTGCCAGCAGCTCTCCGGGGGCTGGCTACAATGAGCAGTTCTTC,CASSSPGAGYNEQFF
few,TRBJ2-1,TRBV28,NA,TGTGCCAGCAGTTTACCCAGGGGAGTGGAGCAGTTCTTC,CASSLPRGVEQFF
NA,TRBJ2-2,TRBV27,NA,TGTGCCAGCAGTCCCCCTAGCGAGACCGGGGAGCTGTTTTTT,CASSPPSETGELFF
NA,TRBJ2-4,TRBV5-4,NA,TGTGCCAGCAGCTACTCGACAGATCTAGCCAAAAACATTCAGTACTTC,CASSYSTDLAKNIQYF
many,TRBJ1-5,TRBV9,NA,TGTGCCAGCAGCGTGAGGGTAGGTCAGCCCCAGCATTTT,CASSVRVGQPQHF
few,TRBJ1-1,TRBV25-1,NA,TGTGCCAGCAGTGAACCGTCCACAGGGAACACTGAAGCTTTCTTT,CASSEPSTGNTEAFF
many,TRBJ1-3,TRBV29-1,NA,TGCAGCGTCCCCGCCGGTCCTGGAAACACCATATATTTT,CSVPAGPGNTIYF
NA,TRBJ1-5,TRBV28,NA,TGTGCCAGCATCCAAAAGGCACTGAGCCACAATCAGCCCCAGCATTTT,CASIQKALSHNQPQHF
many,TRBJ2-5,TRBV7-2,NA,TGTGCCAGCAGCTCCCCAGGACAGCAAGAGACCCAGTACTTC,CASSSPGQQETQYF
few,TRBJ2-4,TRBV3-1,NA,TGTGCCAGCAGCCAAAAAGGGACTTGGGCCAAAAACATTCAGTACTTC,CASSQKGTWAKNIQYF
NA,TRBJ1-2,TRBV28,NA,TGTGCCAGCAGTTCCGCCCTGAACTATGGCCACACCTTC,CASSSALNYGHTF
NA,TRBJ2-5,TRBV20-1,TRBD1,TGCAGAGCCAACAGTGACAGGGACGCCCTGGGGGAGACCCAGTACTTC,CRANSDRDALGETQYF
many,TRBJ2-5,TRBV11-2,TRBD1,TGTGCCAGCAGCAAAACAGGGGAAGAGACCCAGTACTTC,CASSKTGEETQYF
few,TRBJ2-7,TRBV12-5,NA,TGTGCTAGTGGTTCTACCGACATTTCCTACGAGCAGTACTTC,CASGSTDISYEQYF
NA,TRBJ2-7,TRBV11-2,TRBD1,TGTGCCAACCCAAGAGGGGGCCCTCCCTTTCATAGCGAGCAGTACTTC,CANPRGGPPFHSEQYF
few,TRBJ2-3,TRBV5-6,NA,TGTGCCAGCAGCTTTGGTGGCGGAAGCACAGATACGCAGTATTTT,CASSFGGGSTDTQYF
many,TRBJ2-5,TRBV12-3/TRBV12-4,NA,TGTGCCAGCAGTTTATATTTATTCGGGACCCAAGAGACCCAGTACTTC,CASSLYLFGTQETQYF